The 10 T cell receptor beta chains given below trace back to one sample, sequenced in a study of graft-versus-host responses after intestinal transplantation. Their antigen targets remain unknown. The repertoire was sequenced with immunoSEQ multiplex PCR; TCRdb's copy has only in-frame clones and lacks some. This table holds roughly 96,000 clones, over 75% found once. The sample in question was unstimulated CD8+ T cells sorted from spleen or lymph node cells, obtained before intestinal transplant. The receptors were sampled from a human donor who received an intestinal transplant.

V is TRBV9 and J is TRBJ2-1, with 10 bases lining up with TRBD2. The germline V gene encodes CDR1 SGDLS and CDR2 YYNGEE. The CDR3 runs to 15 residues. After removal of 4 bases from V and 4 bases from J, the junction contained 5 bases not matched to a gene. The CDR3 DNA reads TGTGCCAGCAGCCCTGCTAGCGGGGGATACAATGAGCAGTTCTTC. Encoded protein: CASSPASGGYNEQFF.

The rearrangement joins TRBV6-5 to TRBJ2-1; D is uncertain. Germline CDR1 reads MNHEY; CDR2 reads SVGAGI. The CDR3 loop spans 16 amino acids. V shed 4 bases and J shed 4 bases, with 17 bases lying between them. The CDR3 DNA reads TGTGCCAGCAGTTTACTTTTGTCGCGCCGATACAATGAGCAGTTCTTC. This translates into CASSLLLSRRYNEQFF.

This sequence joins TRBV5-1 and TRBJ1-3, with 7 bases aligning to TRBD1. Germline CDR1 reads SGHRS; CDR2 reads YFSETQ. The V segment lost 3 bases and the J segment 0 bases; nucleotides outside the gene matches: 6. The CDR3 sequence is 16 residues long. The DNA for the CDR3 is TGCGCCAGCAGCTCCCGGGACAGTTCCTCTGGAAACACCATATATTTT. It specifies CASSSRDSSSGNTIYF.

V usage is TRBV7-6 and J usage is TRBJ2-7; 8 nucleotides match TRBD2. CDR1 is SGHVS and CDR2 is FNYEAQ in the germline V gene. V lost 1 base and J lost 3; bases outside the gene matches: 8. CDR3 length: 16 residues. In DNA, the CDR3 is TGTGCCAGCAGCTTAGGAGCAGCGGGGGCAGGCTACGAGCAGTACTTC. This codes for CASSLGAAGAGYEQYF.

A word on this clone: This CDR3 is also generated by other DNA sequences in the sample. This rearrangement joins TRBV11-2 to TRBJ2-7, with D tentatively TRBD2 (6 bases). V lost 4 bases and J lost 4, with 8 bases in between. The CDR3 consists of 12 residues. Germline assignment: CDR1 SGHAT and CDR2 FQNNGV. The CDR3 DNA follows: TGTGCCAGCAGCTCCGGGACTTACGAGCAGTACTTC. This gives the protein CASSSGTYEQYF.

This sequence joins TRBV28 and TRBJ1-5; 9 bases align to TRBD1. The V gene's germline CDR1 is MDHEN and CDR2 SYDVKM. This CDR3 comprises 13 residues. V shed 8 bases and J 6 bases; nucleotides not matched to a gene: 5. The CDR3 region is CASEQGATQPQHF. The CDR3 nucleotides are TGTGCCAGCGAACAGGGGGCGACTCAGCCCCAGCATTTT. Variable domain in full (rest from reference TRBV28 and TRBJ1-5): DVKVTQSSRYLVKRTGEKVFLECVQDMDHENMFWYRQDPGLGLRLIYFSYDVKMKEKGDIPEGYSVSREKKERFSLILESASTNQTSMYLCASEQGATQPQHFGDGTRLSIL.

This chain connects TRBV28 to TRBJ1-2; TRBD1 agrees at 10 bases. Trimming at V came to 6 bases and at J to 4 bases, leaving 8 bases not matched to a gene. CDR1 and CDR2 from the germline V gene are MDHEN and SYDVKM. The CDR3 is made up of 15 amino acids. The CDR3 reads CASRTRDRGSYGYTF. The CDR3 coding sequence is TGTGCCAGCAGAACTAGGGACAGGGGATCCTATGGCTACACCTTC.

This clone was picked up a small number of times. The chain has TRBV11-2 and TRBJ1-1, with D uncertain. Germline CDR1 SGHAT, CDR2 FQNNGV. The CDR3 has 14 residues. Trimming took off 3 bases at V and 0 bases at J, with 8 bases between the two ends. The CDR3 sequence: CASSLRQMNTEAFF. The CDR3 nucleotides are TGTGCCAGCAGCTTGAGGCAAATGAACACTGAAGCTTTCTTT. Drawing the rest from reference TRBV11-2 and TRBJ1-1, the complete variable domain is EAGVAQSPRYKIIEKRQSVAFWCNPISGHATLYWYQQILGQGPKLLIQFQNNGVVDDSQLPKDRFSAERLKGVDSTLKIQPAKLEDSAVYLCASSLRQMNTEAFFGQGTRLTVV.

Written as DNA, the CDR3 is TGTGCCAGCAGCCCTTCCTACAGCGGGAGGGTCCGCTCCTACAATGAGCAGTTCTTC. Its protein product is CASSPSYSGRVRSYNEQFF. The J gene is TRBJ2-1, the V gene TRBV5-4; TRBD2 matches at 10 bases. This CDR3 has 19 residues. V lost 4 bases to trimming and J lost 0 bases; unmatched junction nucleotides: 13. The germline gives CDR1 SGHNT, CDR2 YYREEE (reference sequence).

The chain carries TRBV28 and TRBJ2-7; 11 bases are a match to TRBD2. Germline trimming cut 10 bases from V and 2 bases from J; bases unmatched to any gene: 7. The CDR3 is made up of 14 amino acids. CDR1 MDHEN and CDR2 SYDVKM come from the germline V gene. Here the CDR3 reads CATAGLAVAYEQYF. CDR3 DNA sequence: TGTGCCACCGCGGGACTAGCGGTGGCCTACGAGCAGTACTTC. Variable domain in full (rest from reference TRBV28 and TRBJ2-7): DVKVTQSSRYLVKRTGEKVFLECVQDMDHENMFWYRQDPGLGLRLIYFSYDVKMKEKGDIPEGYSVSREKKERFSLILESASTNQTSMYLCATAGLAVAYEQYFGPGTRLTVT.